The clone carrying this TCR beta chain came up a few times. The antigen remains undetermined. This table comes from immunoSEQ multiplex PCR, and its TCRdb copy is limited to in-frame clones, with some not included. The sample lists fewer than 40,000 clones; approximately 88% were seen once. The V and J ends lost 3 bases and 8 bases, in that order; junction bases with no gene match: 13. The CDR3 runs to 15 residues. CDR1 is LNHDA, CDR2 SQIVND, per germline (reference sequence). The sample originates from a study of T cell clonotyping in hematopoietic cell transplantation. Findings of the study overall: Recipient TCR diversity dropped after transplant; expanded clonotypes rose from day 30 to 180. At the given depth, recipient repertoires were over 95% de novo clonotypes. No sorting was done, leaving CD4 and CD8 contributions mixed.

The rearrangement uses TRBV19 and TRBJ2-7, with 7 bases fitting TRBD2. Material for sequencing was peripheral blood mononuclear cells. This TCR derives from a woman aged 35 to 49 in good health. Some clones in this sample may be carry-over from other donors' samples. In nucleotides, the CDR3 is TGTGCCAGTAGTATTGGTCGGGAGACTAGCAGGCAGCAGTACTTC. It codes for CASSIGRETSRQQYF.